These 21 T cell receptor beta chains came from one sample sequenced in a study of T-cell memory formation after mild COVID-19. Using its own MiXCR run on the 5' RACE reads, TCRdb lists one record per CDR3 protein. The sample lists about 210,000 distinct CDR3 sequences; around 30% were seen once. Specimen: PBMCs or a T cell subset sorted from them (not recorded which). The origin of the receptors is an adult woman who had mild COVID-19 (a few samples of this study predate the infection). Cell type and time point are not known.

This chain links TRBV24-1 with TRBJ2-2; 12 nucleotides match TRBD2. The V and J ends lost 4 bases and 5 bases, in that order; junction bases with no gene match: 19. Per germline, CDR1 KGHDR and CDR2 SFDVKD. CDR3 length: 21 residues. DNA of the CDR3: TGTGCCACCAGTGACCACGGGACAGCCCCTAGCGGGAGGGCCGGGACCGGGGAGCTGTTTTTT. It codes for CATSDHGTAPSGRAGTGELFF.

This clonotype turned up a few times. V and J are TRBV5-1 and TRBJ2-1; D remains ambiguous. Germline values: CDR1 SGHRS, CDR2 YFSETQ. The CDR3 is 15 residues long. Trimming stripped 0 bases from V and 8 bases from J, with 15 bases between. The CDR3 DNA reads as TGCGCCAGCAGCTTGGTTGTCCGTAAGGGCGATGAGCAGTTCTTC. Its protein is CASSLVVRKGDEQFF.

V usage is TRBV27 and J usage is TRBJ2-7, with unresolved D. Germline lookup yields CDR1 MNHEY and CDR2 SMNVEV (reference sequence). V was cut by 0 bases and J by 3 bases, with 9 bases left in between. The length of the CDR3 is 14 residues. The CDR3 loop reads CASSLSTAYYEQYF. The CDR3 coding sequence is TGTGCCAGCAGTTTATCTACCGCATACTACGAGCAGTACTTC.

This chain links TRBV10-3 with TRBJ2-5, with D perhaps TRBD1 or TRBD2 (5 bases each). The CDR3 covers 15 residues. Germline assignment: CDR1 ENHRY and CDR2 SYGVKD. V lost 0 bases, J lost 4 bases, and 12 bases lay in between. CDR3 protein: CAISESGTLGETQYF. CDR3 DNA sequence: TGTGCCATCAGTGAGTCTGGGACCCTGGGAGAGACCCAGTACTTC.

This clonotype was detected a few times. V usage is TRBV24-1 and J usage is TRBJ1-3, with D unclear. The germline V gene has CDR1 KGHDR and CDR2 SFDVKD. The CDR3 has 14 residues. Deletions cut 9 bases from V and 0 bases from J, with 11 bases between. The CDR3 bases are TGTGCCACCTCGCCCGGGGACTCTGGAAACACCATATATTTT. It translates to CATSPGDSGNTIYF.

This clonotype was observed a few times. CDR3 DNA: TGTGCCAGCCCCGACAGGGATGGGTACAATGAGCAGTTCTTC. Residues: CASPDRDGYNEQFF. The rearrangement uses TRBV6-1 and TRBJ2-1; TRBD1 matches 7 bases. The CDR3 runs to 14 residues. The ends lost 8 bases at V and 4 bases at J; junction bases unmatched: 8. In germline, CDR1 is MNHNS, CDR2 SASEGT.

CDR3 region: CATMEEWGGELFF. In DNA, the CDR3 is TGTGCCACCATGGAGGAATGGGGCGGGGAGCTGTTTTTT. V and J are TRBV24-1 and TRBJ2-2, with a weak D call TRBD2 (5 bases). In germline, CDR1 is KGHDR, CDR2 SFDVKD. This CDR3 region has 13 residues. V lost 8 bases to trimming and J lost 7 bases, with 13 bases between them.

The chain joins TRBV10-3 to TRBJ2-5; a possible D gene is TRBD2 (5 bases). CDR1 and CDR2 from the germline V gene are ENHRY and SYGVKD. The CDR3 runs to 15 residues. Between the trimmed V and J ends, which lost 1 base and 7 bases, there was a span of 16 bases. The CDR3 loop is CAISEWSDAAGTQYF. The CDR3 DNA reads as TGTGCCATCAGTGAGTGGTCGGACGCCGCGGGGACCCAGTACTTC.

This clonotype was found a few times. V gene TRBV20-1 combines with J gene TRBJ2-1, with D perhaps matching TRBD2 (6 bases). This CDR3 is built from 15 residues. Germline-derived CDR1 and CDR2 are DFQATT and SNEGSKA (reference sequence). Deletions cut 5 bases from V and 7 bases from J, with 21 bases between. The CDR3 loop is CSAQKGPIAGNEQFF. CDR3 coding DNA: TGCAGTGCTCAGAAAGGTCCGATTGCGGGGAATGAGCAGTTCTTC.

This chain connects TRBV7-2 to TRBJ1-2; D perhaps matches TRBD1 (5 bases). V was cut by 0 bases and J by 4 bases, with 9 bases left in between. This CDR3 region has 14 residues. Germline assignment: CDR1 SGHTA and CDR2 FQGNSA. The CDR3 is CASSLAQGTYGYTF. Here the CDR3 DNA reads TGTGCCAGCAGCTTAGCGCAGGGTACCTATGGCTACACCTTC. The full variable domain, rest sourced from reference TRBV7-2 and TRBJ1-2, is GAGVSQSPSNKVTEKGKDVELRCDPISGHTALYWYRQSLGQGLEFLIYFQGNSAPDKSGLPSDRFSAERTGGSVSTLTIQRTQQEDSAVYLCASSLAQGTYGYTFGSGTRLTVV.

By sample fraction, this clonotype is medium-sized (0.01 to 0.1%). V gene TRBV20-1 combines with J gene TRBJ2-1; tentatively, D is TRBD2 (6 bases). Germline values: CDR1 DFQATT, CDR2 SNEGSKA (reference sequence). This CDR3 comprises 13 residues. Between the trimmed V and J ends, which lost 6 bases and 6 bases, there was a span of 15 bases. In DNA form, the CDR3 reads TGCAGTGCCCAAGGGCGGGAACCCAATGAGCAGTTCTTC. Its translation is CSAQGREPNEQFF.

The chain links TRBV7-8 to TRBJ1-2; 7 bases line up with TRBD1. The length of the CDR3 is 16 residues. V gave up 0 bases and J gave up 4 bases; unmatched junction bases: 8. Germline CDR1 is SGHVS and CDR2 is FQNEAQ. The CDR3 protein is CASSLASGGQTYGYTF. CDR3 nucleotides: TGTGCCAGCAGCTTAGCGAGTGGGGGACAGACCTATGGCTACACCTTC. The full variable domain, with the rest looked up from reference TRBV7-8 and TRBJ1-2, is GAGVSQSPRYKVAKRGQDVALRCDPISGHVSLFWYQQALGQGPEFLTYFQNEAQLDKSGLPSDRFFAERPEGSVSTLKIQRTQQEDSAVYLCASSLASGGQTYGYTFGSGTRLTVV.

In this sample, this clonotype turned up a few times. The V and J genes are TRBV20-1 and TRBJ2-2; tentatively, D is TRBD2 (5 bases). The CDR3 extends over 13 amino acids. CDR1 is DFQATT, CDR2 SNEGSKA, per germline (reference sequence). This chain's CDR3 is CSGILRNTGELFF. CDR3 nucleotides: TGCAGCGGGATCTTGAGGAACACCGGGGAGCTGTTTTTT.

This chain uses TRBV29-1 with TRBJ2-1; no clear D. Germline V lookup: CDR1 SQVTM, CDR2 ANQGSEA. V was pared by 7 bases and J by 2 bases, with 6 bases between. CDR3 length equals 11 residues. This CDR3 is CSAEPYNEQFF. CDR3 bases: TGCAGCGCCGAACCCTACAATGAGCAGTTCTTC.

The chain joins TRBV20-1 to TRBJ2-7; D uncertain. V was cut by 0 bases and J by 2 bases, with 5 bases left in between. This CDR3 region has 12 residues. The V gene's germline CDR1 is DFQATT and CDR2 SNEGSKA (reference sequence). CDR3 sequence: CSARDWAYEQYF. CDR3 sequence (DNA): TGCAGTGCTAGAGATTGGGCCTACGAGCAGTACTTC.

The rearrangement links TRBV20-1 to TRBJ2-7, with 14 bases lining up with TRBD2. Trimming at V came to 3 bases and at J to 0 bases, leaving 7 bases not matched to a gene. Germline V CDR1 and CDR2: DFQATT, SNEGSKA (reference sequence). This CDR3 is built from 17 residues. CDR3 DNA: TGCAGTGCTAGTTCACCGGGACTAGCGGGGGCCTCCTACGAGCAGTACTTC. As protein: CSASSPGLAGASYEQYF.

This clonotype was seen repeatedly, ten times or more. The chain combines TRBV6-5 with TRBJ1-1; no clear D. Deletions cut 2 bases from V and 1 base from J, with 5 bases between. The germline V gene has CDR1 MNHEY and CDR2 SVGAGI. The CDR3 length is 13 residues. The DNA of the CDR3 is TGTGCCAGCAGTTACGGTAGGAACACTGAAGCTTTCTTT. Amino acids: CASSYGRNTEAFF.

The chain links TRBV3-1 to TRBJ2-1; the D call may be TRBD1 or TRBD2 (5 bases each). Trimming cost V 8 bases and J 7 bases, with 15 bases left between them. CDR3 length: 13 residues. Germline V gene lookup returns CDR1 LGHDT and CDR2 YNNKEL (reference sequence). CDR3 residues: CASLGTSQNEQFF. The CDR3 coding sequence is TGTGCCAGCCTGGGGACCTCCCAGAATGAGCAGTTCTTC.

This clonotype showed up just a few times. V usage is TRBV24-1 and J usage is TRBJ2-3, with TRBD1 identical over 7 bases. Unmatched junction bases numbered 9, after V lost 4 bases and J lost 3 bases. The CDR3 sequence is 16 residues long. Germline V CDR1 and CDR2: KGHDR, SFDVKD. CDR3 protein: CATSDPGTDGTDTQYF. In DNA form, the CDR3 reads TGTGCCACCAGTGACCCCGGGACAGACGGGACAGATACGCAGTATTTT.

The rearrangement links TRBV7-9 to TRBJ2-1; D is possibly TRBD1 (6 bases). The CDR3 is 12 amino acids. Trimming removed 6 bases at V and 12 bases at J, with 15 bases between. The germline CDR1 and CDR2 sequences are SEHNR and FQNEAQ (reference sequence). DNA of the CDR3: TGTGCCAGCAGTCCACTACAGGGTCCGCAGTTCTTC. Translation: CASSPLQGPQFF.

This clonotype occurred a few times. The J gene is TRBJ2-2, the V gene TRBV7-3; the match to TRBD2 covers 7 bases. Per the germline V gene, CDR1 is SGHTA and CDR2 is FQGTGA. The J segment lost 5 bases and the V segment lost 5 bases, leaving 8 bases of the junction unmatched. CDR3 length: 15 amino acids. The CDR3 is CASSLAANPTGELFF. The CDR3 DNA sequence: TGTGCCAGCAGCCTAGCGGCAAACCCTACCGGGGAGCTGTTTTTT.